One and the same sample provided the 9 T cell receptor beta chains below, sequenced in a study of OX40 agonist ivuxolimab in advanced cancers. Data came from immunoSEQ multiplex PCR; TCRdb stores just in-frame clones and leaves some out. This sample has about 41,000 clones; 78% occur once, and the top ten carry 20% to 25%. The sequencing used CD4+ or CD8+ T cells sorted from blood, collected in a trial of the OX40 agonist ivuxolimab. These receptors all come from an adult with an advanced solid tumor such as melanoma, head and neck, liver or kidney cancer.

The chain combines TRBV9 with TRBJ2-3; 7 nucleotides align to TRBD2. V shed 1 base, J shed 5 bases, and the junction held 7 bases outside the gene matches. Germline V gene data show CDR1 as SGDLS and CDR2 as YYNGEE. This CDR3 comprises 15 residues. CDR3 bases: TGTGCCAGCAGCGTAAGCTCGGGAGGTGGAGATACGCAGTATTTT. Amino acid sequence: CASSVSSGGGDTQYF.

Here the CDR3 DNA reads TGTGCCAGTAGTACCCTCCAGGCGAGCCAGCCCCAGCATTTT. It specifies CASSTLQASQPQHF. The chain recombines TRBV19 with TRBJ1-5; D not resolved. There are 14 residues in the CDR3. Germline CDR1 and CDR2: LNHDA and SQIVND (reference sequence). Trimming took 4 bases from V and 7 from J, leaving 14 bases between them.

The chain joins TRBV5-1 to TRBJ2-5; 10 nucleotides match TRBD2. Germline V lookup: CDR1 SGHRS, CDR2 YFSETQ. Trimming at V came to 2 bases and at J to 4 bases, leaving 8 bases not matched to a gene. This CDR3 is built from 16 residues. This CDR3 reads CASSLQSGGAAETQYF. As DNA, the CDR3 is TGCGCCAGCAGCTTACAGAGCGGGGGGGCCGCAGAGACCCAGTACTTC.

V and J are TRBV9 and TRBJ2-5; the match to TRBD1 covers 12 bases. CDR1 is SGDLS, CDR2 YYNGEE, per germline. The CDR3 is 16 residues long. V shed 6 bases, J shed 5 bases, and the junction held 11 bases outside the gene matches. For the CDR3, the DNA is TGTGCCAGCAACAGAGGGGGACAGGGGGCCTGGGAGACCCAGTACTTC. It specifies CASNRGGQGAWETQYF.

Notes on this clone: The junction departs from germline at one end; a sequencing error may be responsible. CDR3 region: CASSPTGSFTDAQYF. The CDR3 DNA follows: TGTGCCAGCTCACCGACAGGATCTTTCACAGATGCGCAGTATTTT. The genes are TRBV18 and TRBJ2-3; maybe TRBD1 (6 bases). This CDR3 region has 15 residues. Germline assignment: CDR1 KGHSH and CDR2 LQKENI.

V usage is TRBV7-8 and J usage is TRBJ1-1, with 7 bases fitting TRBD1. V shed 3 bases and J 2 bases; nucleotides not matched to a gene: 3. This CDR3 has 14 residues. Germline V gene sequence: CDR1 SGHVS, CDR2 FQNEAQ. Written as DNA, the CDR3 is TGTGCCAGCAGCTTGGTAGGGGGCAACACTGAAGCTTTCTTT. It translates to CASSLVGGNTEAFF.

The rearrangement links TRBV19 to TRBJ2-7; D is possibly TRBD1 (6 bases). This CDR3 has 15 residues. Trimming cost V 3 bases and J 5 bases, with 17 bases left between them. Germline CDR1 is LNHDA and CDR2 is SQIVND (reference sequence). The DNA for the CDR3 is TGTGCCAGTAGTATTATAAGTACAGGGAAGCACGAGCAGTACTTC. It yields the protein CASSIISTGKHEQYF.

The rearrangement joins TRBV9 to TRBJ1-4; D uncertain. The CDR3 covers 16 residues. Trimming took 4 bases from V and 0 from J, leaving 13 bases between them. Germline V gene data show CDR1 as SGDLS and CDR2 as YYNGEE. CDR3 region: CASSPQSLATNEKLFF. In DNA form, the CDR3 reads TGTGCCAGCAGCCCCCAGTCCCTGGCAACTAATGAAAAACTGTTTTTT.

The CDR3, as DNA: TGTGCCAGCAGCCTTGGATCGGCCCAGTACTTC. Translated, it gives CASSLGSAQYF. The chain carries TRBV14 and TRBJ2-5; the D is unclear. Deletions cut 4 bases from V and 9 bases from J, with 9 bases between. The CDR3 runs to 11 residues. The germline V gene encodes CDR1 SGHDN and CDR2 FVKESK.